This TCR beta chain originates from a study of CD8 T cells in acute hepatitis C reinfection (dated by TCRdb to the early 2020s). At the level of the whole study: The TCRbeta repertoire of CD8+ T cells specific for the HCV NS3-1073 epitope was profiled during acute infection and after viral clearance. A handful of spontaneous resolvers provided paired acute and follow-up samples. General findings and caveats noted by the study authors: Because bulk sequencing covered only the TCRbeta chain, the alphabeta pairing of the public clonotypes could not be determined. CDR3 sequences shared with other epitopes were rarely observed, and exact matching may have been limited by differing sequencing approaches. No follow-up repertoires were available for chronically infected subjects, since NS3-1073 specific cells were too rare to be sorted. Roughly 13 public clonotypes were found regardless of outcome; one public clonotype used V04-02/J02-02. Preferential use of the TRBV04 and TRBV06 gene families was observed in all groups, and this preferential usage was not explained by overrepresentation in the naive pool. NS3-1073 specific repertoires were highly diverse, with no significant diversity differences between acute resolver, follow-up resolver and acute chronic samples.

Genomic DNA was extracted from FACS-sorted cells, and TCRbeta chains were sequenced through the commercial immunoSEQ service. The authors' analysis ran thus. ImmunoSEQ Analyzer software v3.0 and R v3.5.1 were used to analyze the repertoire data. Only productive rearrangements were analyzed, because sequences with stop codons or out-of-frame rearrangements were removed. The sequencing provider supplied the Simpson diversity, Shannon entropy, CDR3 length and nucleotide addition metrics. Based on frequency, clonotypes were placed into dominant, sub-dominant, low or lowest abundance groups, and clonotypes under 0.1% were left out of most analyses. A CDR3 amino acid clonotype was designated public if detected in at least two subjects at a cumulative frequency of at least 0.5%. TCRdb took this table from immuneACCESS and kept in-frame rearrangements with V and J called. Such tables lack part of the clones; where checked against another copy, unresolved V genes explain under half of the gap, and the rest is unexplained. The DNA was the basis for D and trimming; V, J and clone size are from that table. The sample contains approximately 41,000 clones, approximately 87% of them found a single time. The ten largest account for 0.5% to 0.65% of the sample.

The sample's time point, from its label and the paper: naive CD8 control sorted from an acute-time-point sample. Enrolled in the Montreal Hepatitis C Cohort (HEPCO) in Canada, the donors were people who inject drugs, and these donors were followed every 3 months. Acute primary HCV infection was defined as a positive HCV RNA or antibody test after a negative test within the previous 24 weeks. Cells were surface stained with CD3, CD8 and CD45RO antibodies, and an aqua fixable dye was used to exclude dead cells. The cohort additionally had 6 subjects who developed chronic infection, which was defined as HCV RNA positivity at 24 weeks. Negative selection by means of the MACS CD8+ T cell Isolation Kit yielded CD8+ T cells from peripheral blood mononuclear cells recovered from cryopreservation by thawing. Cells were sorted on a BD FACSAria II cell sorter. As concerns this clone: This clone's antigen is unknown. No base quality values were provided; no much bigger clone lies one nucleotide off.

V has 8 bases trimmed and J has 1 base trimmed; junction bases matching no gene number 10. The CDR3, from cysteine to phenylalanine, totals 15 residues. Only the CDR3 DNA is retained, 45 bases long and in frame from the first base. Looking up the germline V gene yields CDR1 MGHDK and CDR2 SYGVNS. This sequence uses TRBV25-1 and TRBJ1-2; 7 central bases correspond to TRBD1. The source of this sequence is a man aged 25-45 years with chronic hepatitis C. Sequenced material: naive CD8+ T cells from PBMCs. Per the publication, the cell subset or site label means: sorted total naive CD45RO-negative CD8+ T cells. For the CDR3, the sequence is CASSTGAVLNYGYTF. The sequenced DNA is TGTGCCAGCTCTACAGGGGCGGTTCTTAACTATGGCTACACCTTC.